The 26 T cell receptor beta chains presented below share a single source sample, sequenced in a study of cytomegalovirus exposure and HLA in healthy donors. PCR used 60 Vbeta primers and 13 Jbeta primers. The repertoire was sequenced with immunoSEQ multiplex PCR; TCRdb's copy has only in-frame clones and lacks some. Of 140,000 or so clones listed, around 80% were seen once; the top ten hold around 2.9%. The sequencing sample was made of PBMCs. All receptors come from a female donor in good health and CMV-seronegative.

This clone has just one count. This chain joins TRBV15 and TRBJ2-1; tentatively, D is TRBD2 (6 bases). The germline gives CDR1 LNHNV, CDR2 YYDKDF (reference sequence). V lost 3 bases, J lost 1 base, and 10 bases lay in between. CDR3 length: 15 amino acids. CDR3 region: CATSSPEGSYNEQFF. CDR3 in DNA: TGTGCCACCAGCAGCCCGGAGGGTTCCTACAATGAGCAGTTCTTC.

V usage is TRBV28 and J usage is TRBJ2-5, with D possibly matching TRBD2 (5 bases). V dropped 2 bases and J dropped 5 bases, with 9 bases sitting between them. Germline CDR1 and CDR2: MDHEN and SYDVKM. CDR3 length equals 13 residues. The CDR3 bases are TGTGCCAGCAGTTTAAGTGAGGGTGAGACCCAGTACTTC. Translated, it gives CASSLSEGETQYF.

The V gene is TRBV19, the J gene TRBJ1-5; the D gene is possibly TRBD1 (5 bases). The V end lost 1 base, the J end lost 11 bases, and 9 bases lay between the germline ends. Germline CDR1 and CDR2: LNHDA and SQIVND (reference sequence). The CDR3 covers 12 residues. CDR3 in DNA: TGTGCCAGTAGTATAGTAGGGGCAGCCCAGCATTTT. As protein: CASSIVGAAQHF.

The J gene is TRBJ2-1, the V gene TRBV7-6; 13 bases align to TRBD2. This CDR3 spans 16 amino acids. CDR1 and CDR2 (germline): SGHVS, FNYEAQ. The trim removed 5 bases at V and 9 bases at J, leaving 10 bases unmatched. The CDR3 sequence: CASSARTSGRLGEQFF. The CDR3 region has the DNA TGTGCCAGCAGCGCCCGGACTAGCGGGAGACTTGGTGAGCAGTTCTTC.

J is TRBJ2-1 and V is TRBV4-3; 9 bases map to TRBD2. In germline, CDR1 is LGHNA, CDR2 YSLEER. The CDR3 spans 13 residues. The trim removed 1 base at V and 9 bases at J, leaving 1 base unmatched. CDR3 sequence reads: CASSQVAGAEQFF. The DNA of the CDR3 is TGCGCCAGCAGCCAAGTAGCGGGAGCTGAGCAGTTCTTC.

This chain connects TRBV18 to TRBJ2-3; 9 bases are a match to TRBD2. Germline values: CDR1 KGHSH, CDR2 LQKENI. Trimming at V came to 3 bases and at J to 3 bases, leaving 7 bases not matched to a gene. This CDR3 has 16 amino acids. CDR3 sequence (DNA): TGTGCCAGCTCACCTCTGGCTAGCGGGAAAACAGATACGCAGTATTTT. Its protein is CASSPLASGKTDTQYF.

The rearrangement links TRBV6-5 to TRBJ2-5; 7 bases are shared with TRBD2. Germline values: CDR1 MNHEY, CDR2 SVGAGI. The CDR3 spans 13 residues. The V gene end was trimmed by 6 bases and the J gene end by 8 bases; junction bases not matched to a gene: 9. The CDR3 loop reads CASSAGAGVTQYF. The DNA of the CDR3 is TGTGCCAGCAGCGCCGGGGCGGGAGTTACCCAGTACTTC.

The chain combines TRBV30 with TRBJ2-3, with 7 bases that match TRBD1. The V and J ends lost 2 bases and 3 bases, in that order; junction bases with no gene match: 14. The CDR3 totals 17 residues. Germline V gene lookup returns CDR1 GTSNPN and CDR2 SVGIG (reference sequence). This CDR3 is CAWSLGLTGLRTDTQYF. In nucleotides, the CDR3 is TGTGCCTGGAGTCTAGGGTTGACAGGGTTACGTACAGATACGCAGTATTTT.

This clone was seen repeatedly, ten times or more. The chain is built from TRBV4-1 and TRBJ2-1, with 13 bases fitting TRBD2. V lost 4 bases and J lost 2; bases outside the gene matches: 8. Per germline, CDR1 MGHRA and CDR2 YSYEKL. The CDR3 is 18 amino acids. CDR3 protein: CASSPLAGGPGPYNEQFF. CDR3 nucleotides: TGCGCCAGCAGCCCACTAGCGGGGGGGCCGGGACCCTACAATGAGCAGTTCTTC.

This chain connects TRBV29-1 to TRBJ1-2; the match to TRBD1 covers 9 bases. The junction had 9 bases not matched to a gene; V was cut back by 6 bases and J by 7 bases. The CDR3 loop spans 13 amino acids. CDR1 is SQVTM and CDR2 is ANQGSEA in the germline V gene. CDR3 sequence reads: CSVPGQGLGGYTF. The CDR3 DNA is TGCAGCGTCCCCGGACAGGGGCTCGGTGGCTACACCTTC.

The rearrangement uses TRBV5-1 and TRBJ2-3, with D hard to call. Germline CDR1 is SGHRS and CDR2 is YFSETQ. Trimming stripped 2 bases from V and 1 base from J, with 8 bases between. This CDR3 comprises 14 residues. CDR3: CASSFRSGTDTQYF. DNA for the CDR3: TGCGCCAGCAGCTTCCGTTCGGGCACAGATACGCAGTATTTT.

This clone appeared once. The gene calls are TRBV2 and TRBJ2-5; a weak D match, TRBD2 (6 bases). This CDR3 contains 16 residues. The germline V gene encodes CDR1 SNHLY and CDR2 FYNNEI. The ends were cut back, 4 bases at V and 5 bases at J, with 20 bases in the middle. DNA of the CDR3: TGTGCCAGCAGTGTACACCAGGGAGGCCGAGGGGAGACCCAGTACTTC. Its translation: CASSVHQGGRGETQYF.

In its sample, this clone was seen once. The chain employs TRBV27 and TRBJ2-5, with 11 bases that match TRBD2. CDR3 length: 15 amino acids. The germline V gene has CDR1 MNHEY and CDR2 SMNVEV (reference sequence). J was trimmed by 1 base and V by 5 bases; bases with no gene match: 3. In DNA, the CDR3 is TGTGCCAGCAGTCCGACTAGCGGGATCCAAGAGACCCAGTACTTC. Amino acid sequence: CASSPTSGIQETQYF.

This clone was found once. The V and J genes are TRBV4-1 and TRBJ2-7; D may be TRBD2 (6 bases). Germline-derived CDR1 and CDR2 are MGHRA and YSYEKL. Trimming took off 5 bases at V and 0 bases at J, with 17 bases between the two ends. This CDR3 region has 16 residues. The CDR3 DNA follows: TGCGCCAGCAGCGAGGAACCGGGACTTAGCTCCTACGAGCAGTACTTC. Its protein is CASSEEPGLSSYEQYF.

The J gene is TRBJ1-1, the V gene TRBV7-2; D gene uncertain. The CDR3 runs 13 residues. Germline V gives CDR1 SGHTA, CDR2 FQGNSA. V was shortened by 4 bases and J by 3 bases, with 9 bases between the two germline ends. The CDR3 sequence: CASSSSIYTEAFF. In DNA, the CDR3 is TGTGCCAGCAGCTCATCCATTTACACTGAAGCTTTCTTT.

This clone was recorded a few times. This chain links TRBV6-1 with TRBJ2-3; a weak D match, TRBD1 (6 bases). Germline V gene lookup returns CDR1 MNHNS and CDR2 SASEGT. V was pared by 0 bases and J by 7 bases, with 17 bases between. The CDR3 is 16 amino acids. The CDR3 spells CASSEAWTQGSNTQYF. The CDR3 DNA is TGTGCCAGCAGTGAAGCTTGGACCCAGGGGTCAAATACGCAGTATTTT.

This sequence joins TRBV13 and TRBJ1-4; 8 bases align to TRBD1. The CDR3 length is 17 residues. V lost 5 bases, J lost 0 bases, and 8 bases stayed unmatched. Germline V CDR1 and CDR2: PRHDT, FYEKMQ (reference sequence). CDR3 in amino acids: CASSEGTGVATNEKLFF. The CDR3, as DNA: TGTGCCAGCAGCGAAGGGACAGGAGTTGCAACTAATGAAAAACTGTTTTTT.

The chain couples TRBV14 to TRBJ1-2, with 7 bases identical to TRBD1. Germline CDR1 and CDR2: SGHDN and FVKESK. Germline trimming cut 4 bases from V and 3 bases from J; bases unmatched to any gene: 11. The CDR3 has 16 residues. The DNA for the CDR3 is TGTGCCAGCAGCCCCAAAACGCCGGGACAGTACTATGGCTACACCTTC. It specifies CASSPKTPGQYYGYTF. Supplemented by reference TRBV14 and TRBJ1-2, the full variable domain reads EAGVTQFPSHSVIEKGQTVTLRCDPISGHDNLYWYRRVMGKEIKFLLHFVKESKQDESGMPNNRFLAERTGGTYSTLKVQPAELEDSGVYFCASSPKTPGQYYGYTFGSGTRLTVV.

The rearrangement joins TRBV11-2 to TRBJ1-1, with D tentatively TRBD1 (5 bases). V lost 1 base and J lost 3, with 12 bases in between. This CDR3 comprises 15 residues. The germline gives CDR1 SGHAT, CDR2 FQNNGV. The CDR3 DNA reads TGTGCCAGCAGCTTAGGTTGGGGGGAGGACACTGAAGCTTTCTTT. Its translation is CASSLGWGEDTEAFF. The full variable domain, in which reference TRBV11-2 and TRBJ1-1 provide the parts outside the CDR3, is EAGVAQSPRYKIIEKRQSVAFWCNPISGHATLYWYQQILGQGPKLLIQFQNNGVVDDSQLPKDRFSAERLKGVDSTLKIQPAKLEDSAVYLCASSLGWGEDTEAFFGQGTRLTVV.

Worth noting for this clone: At one of its ends the junction is not consistent with the germline gene, which may arise from a read error. CDR3 nucleotides: TGTTCCAGCAGCTTAGGGGCGGGAGGCCCCTCATCCAATGAGCAGTTCTTC. Translated: CSSSLGAGGPSSNEQFF. The V and J genes are TRBV7-9 and TRBJ2-1; 8 bases line up with TRBD2. The CDR3 spans 17 residues. Germline V lookup: CDR1 SEHNR, CDR2 FQNEAQ (reference sequence).

This clone was seen just once. The sample has other DNA sequences that encode this CDR3 too. The chain uses TRBV6-1 and TRBJ1-2; a possible D gene is TRBD1 (6 bases). The germline V gene has CDR1 MNHNS and CDR2 SASEGT. The V end lost 6 bases, the J end lost 2 bases, and 10 bases lay between the germline ends. The CDR3 totals 13 residues. The CDR3 loop reads CASSKDRNYGYTF. The DNA of the CDR3 is TGTGCCAGCAGCAAGGACAGAAACTATGGCTACACCTTC.

The genes are TRBV5-1 and TRBJ2-2; maybe TRBD1 (6 bases). There are 15 residues in the CDR3. Germline CDR1 and CDR2: SGHRS and YFSETQ. With 2 bases removed from V and 4 bases from J, the gap between germline ends came to 12 bases. CDR3 DNA: TGCGCCAGCAGCTTTATCCAGGGGTCCACCGGGGAGCTGTTTTTT. This codes for CASSFIQGSTGELFF.

V and J are TRBV9 and TRBJ2-1; 10 positions match TRBD2. CDR3 length equals 15 residues. Per the germline V gene, CDR1 is SGDLS and CDR2 is YYNGEE. Germline trimming cut 5 bases from V and 1 base from J; bases unmatched to any gene: 3. The CDR3 nucleotides are TGTGCCAGCAGGTCTAGCGGGAGTTCCTACAATGAGCAGTTCTTC. This encodes CASRSSGSSYNEQFF. The complete variable domain, with remaining parts taken from reference TRBV9 and TRBJ2-1, reads DSGVTQTPKHLITATGQRVTLRCSPRSGDLSVYWYQQSLDQGLQFLIQYYNGEERAKGNILERFSAQQFPDLHSELNLSSLELGDSALYFCASRSSGSSYNEQFFGPGTRLTVL.

The chain carries TRBV11-1 and TRBJ2-7; 10 bases line up with TRBD1. Germline assignment: CDR1 SGHAT and CDR2 FQDESV (reference sequence). The CDR3 is 15 residues long. Trimming at V came to 3 bases and at J to 6 bases, leaving 8 bases not matched to a gene. The CDR3 DNA reads TGTGCCAGCAGCTTTTTGGGGGACAGGGGAGGCGAGCAGTACTTC. Translation gives CASSFLGDRGGEQYF.

The chain recombines TRBV7-9 with TRBJ1-2; D not resolved. In germline, CDR1 is SEHNR, CDR2 FQNEAQ (reference sequence). The CDR3 contains 13 residues. Trimming took off 1 base at V and 9 bases at J, with 12 bases between the two ends. The DNA of the CDR3 is TGTGCCAGCAGCTTAGTATTGAGCTGTAGCTACACCTTC. Residues: CASSLVLSCSYTF.

V usage is TRBV2 and J usage is TRBJ1-1; 7 bases map to TRBD1. CDR3 length: 14 residues. Germline values: CDR1 SNHLY, CDR2 FYNNEI. Germline trimming cut 8 bases from V and 5 bases from J; bases unmatched to any gene: 11. The CDR3 here is CASPGQRSGTEAFF. The CDR3, as DNA: TGTGCCAGCCCGGGACAGCGGAGTGGGACTGAAGCTTTCTTT.